The 15 T cell receptor beta chains below all came from one sample that was sequenced in a study of molecular identifiers for immune sequencing clone quantification. Each CDR3 protein gets one entry after TCRdb re-called the PCR reads with MiXCR. The data contain 40,000 to 65,000 distinct CDR3 sequences, approximately 40% of them singletons. The sequenced sample was naive CD8+ T cells from blood, with Jurkat cell RNA spiked in. The subset denotes: FACS-sorted CD8+CD4-CCR7+CD45RA+ naive T cells. The receptor source for this set is a human donor in good health. Some libraries in this study had Jurkat cell RNA spiked in.

V and J are TRBV7-6 and TRBJ2-2, with a tentative D call TRBD2 (5 bases). Germline assignment: CDR1 SGHVS and CDR2 FNYEAQ. The CDR3 length is 14 residues. The V and J ends lost 4 bases and 4 bases respectively, with 10 bases between them. The CDR3 spells CASSSGSGTGELFF. The CDR3, as DNA: TGTGCCAGCAGCTCAGGAAGCGGCACCGGGGAGCTGTTTTTT.

Regarding this clonotype: This may be a read error: a much more frequent sequence differs by one nucleotide. V is TRBV28 and J is TRBJ2-7; 9 bases line up with TRBD1. The CDR3 is 16 residues long. Germline lookup yields CDR1 MDHEN and CDR2 SYDVKM. V dropped 6 bases and J dropped 2; count of bases not matched to a gene: 11. This chain's CDR3 is CASRLQGALAAYEQYF. Here the CDR3 DNA reads TGTGCCAGCAGATTACAGGGGGCTTTAGCCGCCTACGAGCAGTACTTC.

This clonotype came up many times. This sequence joins TRBV5-1 and TRBJ2-3, with D uncertain. This CDR3 comprises 16 residues. Trimming shortened V by 4 bases and J by 0 bases, and 15 bases separated the two germline ends. CDR1 is SGHRS and CDR2 is YFSETQ in the germline V gene. The CDR3 coding sequence is TGCGCCAGCAGCCCTTTGACCCCTTTGAGCACAGATACGCAGTATTTT. Amino acid sequence: CASSPLTPLSTDTQYF.

Remarks on this clonotype: This could be a read error, since a much larger clone is one nucleotide away. J is TRBJ2-7 and V is TRBV5-1; D remains ambiguous. The CDR3 has 13 residues. Germline V lookup: CDR1 SGHRS, CDR2 YFSETQ. The V end lost 0 bases, the J end lost 2 bases, and 6 bases lay between the germline ends. The CDR3 sequence is CASSLAAAYEQYF. The CDR3 bases are TGCGCCAGCAGCTTGGCCGCCGCCTACGAGCAGTACTTC.

As concerns this clonotype: At one end, the junction sequence differs from germline, possibly due to a read error. V usage is TRBV28 and J usage is TRBJ2-7; perhaps TRBD2 as D (6 bases). This CDR3 has 14 residues. Germline-derived CDR1 and CDR2 are MDHEN and SYDVKM. This CDR3 is CAGSPFGGVYEQYF. CDR3 in DNA: TGTGCCGGCAGTCCCTTCGGGGGAGTCTACGAGCAGTACTTC.

This clonotype has more than one count but fewer than ten. The rearrangement joins TRBV2 to TRBJ2-5; the match to TRBD1 covers 8 bases. The CDR3 extends over 16 amino acids. Germline V gene data show CDR1 as SNHLY and CDR2 as FYNNEI. V dropped 2 bases and J dropped 4; count of bases not matched to a gene: 9. Here the CDR3 reads CASSELRTGSGETQYF. In DNA form, the CDR3 reads TGTGCCAGCAGTGAATTAAGGACAGGGTCAGGAGAGACCCAGTACTTC. Full variable domain (outside the CDR3, taken from reference TRBV2 and TRBJ2-5): EPEVTQTPSHQVTQMGQEVILRCVPISNHLYFYWYRQILGQKVEFLVSFYNNEISEKSEIFDDQFSVERPDGSNFTLKIRSTKLEDSAMYFCASSELRTGSGETQYFGPGTRLLVL.

The chain uses TRBV24-1 and TRBJ2-3; D gene unclear. The CDR3 totals 10 residues. Germline V gene sequence: CDR1 KGHDR, CDR2 SFDVKD. Trimming took 11 bases from V and 13 from J, leaving 15 bases between them. CDR3 DNA sequence: TGTGCCATGTGGGCCGATCTGGAGTATTTT. Protein product: CAMWADLEYF.

This clonotype was seen only a few times. The CDR3 DNA follows: TGTGCCAGCAGTTACTTACAGGACTCTGGGGCCAACGTCCTGACTTTC. Residues: CASSYLQDSGANVLTF. The chain carries TRBV6-6 and TRBJ2-6, with a tentative D call TRBD1 (5 bases). With 1 base removed from V and 0 bases from J, the gap between germline ends came to 7 bases. This CDR3 spans 16 amino acids. The germline CDR1 and CDR2 sequences are MNHNY and SVGAGI (reference sequence).

There are many counts of this clonotype. The rearrangement joins TRBV7-2 to TRBJ2-3; D is uncertain. V shed 5 bases and J shed 7 bases, with 19 bases lying between them. CDR3 length: 15 residues. From germline, CDR1 is SGHTA and CDR2 FQGNSA. The CDR3 DNA follows: TGTGCCAGCAGCCTGGATTTGACTCCATCACATACGCAGTATTTT. This codes for CASSLDLTPSHTQYF.

This clonotype was counted ten times or more. The chain is built from TRBV20-1 and TRBJ2-7; the match to TRBD1 covers 7 bases. CDR3 size: 13 residues. In germline, CDR1 is DFQATT, CDR2 SNEGSKA (reference sequence). Trimming cost V 2 bases and J 1 base; bases outside gene matches: 2. CDR3 sequence (DNA): TGCAGTGCTAGATCAGGGGGTTCCTACGAGCAGTACTTC. Encoded protein: CSARSGGSYEQYF.

This clonotype was observed a few times. The DNA of the CDR3 is TGTGCCAGCAGTTACTCCACTCCCGGGGAGCTGTTTTTT. Its translation: CASSYSTPGELFF. The gene calls are TRBV6-5 and TRBJ2-2, with D unresolved. CDR1 is MNHEY and CDR2 is SVGAGI in the germline V gene. V lost 0 bases, J lost 6 bases, and 5 bases lay in between. This CDR3 has 13 amino acids.

The gene calls are TRBV20-1 and TRBJ2-7; D is possibly TRBD1 (7 bases). Trimming cost V 5 bases and J 4 bases, with 18 bases left between them. The CDR3 has 14 residues. The germline gives CDR1 DFQATT, CDR2 SNEGSKA (reference sequence). The CDR3 DNA follows: TGCAGTGCTTCCCCCCGGCAGGGGGGATACGAGCAGTACTTC. Its protein product is CSASPRQGGYEQYF.

This chain joins TRBV2 and TRBJ2-7; D unclear. Between the trimmed V and J ends, which lost 2 bases and 0 bases, there was a span of 2 bases. The CDR3 length is 12 residues. Germline V gene data show CDR1 as SNHLY and CDR2 as FYNNEI. The CDR3 loop reads CASSELSYEQYF. In nucleotides, the CDR3 is TGTGCCAGCAGTGAACTCTCCTACGAGCAGTACTTC.

In its sample, this clonotype was seen many times. This chain connects TRBV29-1 to TRBJ2-3, with D perhaps TRBD2 (6 bases). V was clipped by 0 bases and J by 4 bases, with 11 bases between them. The germline V gene encodes CDR1 SQVTM and CDR2 ANQGSEA. The CDR3 length is 14 residues. In DNA form, the CDR3 reads TGCAGCGTTGAAGAGACTAGGGAAGCAGATACGCAGTATTTT. This translates into CSVEETREADTQYF.

CDR3 bases: TGCGCCAGCAGCCAAGGGCAGGGGTTGCTCGGGACAGTCCAAGAGACCCAGTACTTC. Its protein product is CASSQGQGLLGTVQETQYF. V is TRBV4-3 and J is TRBJ2-5; 7 positions match TRBD1. This CDR3 has 19 residues. Germline CDR1 LGHNA, CDR2 YSLEER. With V trimmed by 1 base and J by 1 base, 15 bases remained unmatched.